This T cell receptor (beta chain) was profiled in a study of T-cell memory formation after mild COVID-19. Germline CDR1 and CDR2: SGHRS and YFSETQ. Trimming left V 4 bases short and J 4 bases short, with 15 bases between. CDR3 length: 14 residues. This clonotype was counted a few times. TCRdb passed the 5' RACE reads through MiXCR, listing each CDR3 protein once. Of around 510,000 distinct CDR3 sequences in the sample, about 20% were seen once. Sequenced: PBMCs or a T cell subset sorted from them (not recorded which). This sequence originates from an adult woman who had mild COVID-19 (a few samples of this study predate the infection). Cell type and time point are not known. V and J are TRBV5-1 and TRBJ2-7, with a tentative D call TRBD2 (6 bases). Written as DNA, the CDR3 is TGCGCCAGCAGCCCGAGGACTATACCTTACGAGCAGTACTTC. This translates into CASSPRTIPYEQYF.